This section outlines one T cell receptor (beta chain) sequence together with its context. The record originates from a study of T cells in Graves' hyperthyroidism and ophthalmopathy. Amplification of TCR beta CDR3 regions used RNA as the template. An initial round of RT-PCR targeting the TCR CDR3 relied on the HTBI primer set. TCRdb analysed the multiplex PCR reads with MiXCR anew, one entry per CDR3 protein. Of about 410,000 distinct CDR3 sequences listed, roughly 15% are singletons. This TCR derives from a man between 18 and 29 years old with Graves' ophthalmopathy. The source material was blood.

CDR3 in amino acids: CASSVVAGGGNEQFF. DNA of the CDR3: TGTGCCAGCAGCGTAGTAGCCGGGGGGGGCAATGAGCAGTTCTTC. The chain couples TRBV9 to TRBJ2-1; 8 nucleotides line up with TRBD2. Germline V gene lookup returns CDR1 SGDLS and CDR2 YYNGEE. The CDR3 has 15 residues. V gave up 0 bases and J gave up 6 bases; unmatched junction bases: 5.